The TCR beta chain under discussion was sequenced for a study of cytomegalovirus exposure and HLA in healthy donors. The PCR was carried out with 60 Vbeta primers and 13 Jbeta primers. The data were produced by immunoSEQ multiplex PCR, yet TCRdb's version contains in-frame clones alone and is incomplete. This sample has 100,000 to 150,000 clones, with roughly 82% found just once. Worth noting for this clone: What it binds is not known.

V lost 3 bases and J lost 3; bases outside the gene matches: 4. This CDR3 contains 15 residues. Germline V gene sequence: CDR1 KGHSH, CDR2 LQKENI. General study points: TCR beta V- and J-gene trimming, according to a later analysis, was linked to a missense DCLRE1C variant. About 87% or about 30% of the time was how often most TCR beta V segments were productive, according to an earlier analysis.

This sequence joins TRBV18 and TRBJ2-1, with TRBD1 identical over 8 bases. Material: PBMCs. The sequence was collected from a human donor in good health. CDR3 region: CASSPTGVVYNEQFF. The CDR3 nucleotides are TGTGCCAGCTCACCGACAGGGGTTGTCTACAATGAGCAGTTCTTC.